This record looks at one T cell receptor (beta chain) sequence and its context. The clone's antigen remains unknown. Base qualities are not recorded, but no much larger clone differs from it by a single base. The sample originates from a study of tumor-infiltrating T cells and Merkel cell polyomavirus (dated by TCRdb to the late 2010s). General notes on the study: In Merkel cell carcinoma patients, the study examined CD8+ T cells specific for the Merkel cell polyomavirus KLL epitope. Across the study, one tumor sample was a frozen nodal tumor digest and one was a flash-frozen core biopsy of a metastasis. Patient treatments varied, were not standardized, and included chemotherapy, radiation and immunotherapies. In 14 to 15 samples, KLL-tetramer-sorted cells taken from blood or tumor-infiltrating lymphocytes underwent TRB sequencing, as did some 12 matched whole-tumor samples. Patients came in at different disease stages and had a median follow-up of around 2.5 years, ranging from 1.1 to 6.0 years. The majority of whole-tumor samples consisted of roughly 27-micron curls cut from formalin-fixed, paraffin-embedded tissue blocks. Study-wide conclusions, independent of this receptor: Because the study covered only a single viral epitope, T cells targeting other Merkel cell polyomavirus epitopes were not captured. One limitation of the study is the small sample size (n of about eleven patients). KLL-specific TRB repertoires were diverse and largely private, with only one public clonotype among about 430 unique sequences, shared by two patients. A higher intratumoral fraction of KLL-specific T cells (roughly 1.9-18% versus roughly 0-0.14%) was associated with significantly improved MCC-specific survival. More unique KLL-specific clonotypes in tumors (roughly 5-108 vs 0-3) was associated with a significant MCC-specific survival advantage (P = 0.0051).

The library was generated by the immunoSEQ multiplex PCR assay. Adaptive Biotechnologies (Seattle, WA) carried out the genomic DNA extraction, TRB sequencing and normalization. In the original analysis: Clonality was computed as one minus Shannon entropy of productive TRB sequences normalized by log2 of unique productive sequences. To identify KLL-specific clonotypes in tumors, TCRbeta CDR3 amino acid sequences were matched against the sequences from the tetramer-sorted sample of each patient. Sourced from immuneACCESS, this table was stored by TCRdb with only in-frame sequences that have V and J called. A share of the clones is absent; for the studies checked, an unresolved V gene accounts for under half, and the remainder has no known explanation. V and J calls and clone size follow that table, whereas D and trimming were derived from the DNA. Within this sample are 20,000 to 25,000 clones, with roughly 85% of them counted one time only. The top ten constitute about 2.9% of the sample.

Trimmed from V: 5 bases; trimmed from J: 4 bases; junction bases lacking a gene match: 4. The germline V gene (reference sequence) sets CDR1 to GTSNPN and CDR2 to SVGIG. Reading from cysteine to phenylalanine, the CDR3 counts 13 amino acids. The only DNA kept is the CDR3, 39 bases in frame from the first base. By immunohistochemistry, the tumors of all patients showed robust positive staining for Merkel cell polyomavirus Large T antigen. Roughly twelve Merkel cell carcinoma patients were included, each with robust KLL-tetramer+ populations (above 0.04% of CD8+ T cells) in blood and/or cultured TIL. Every patient was Caucasian, and patient ages had a median of 65 years and ranged from about 50 to 77 years. For patients with unknown primaries who presented with nodal disease, or in cases where primary tissue was insufficient, lymph node tumors were analyzed.

This clonotype was sampled from a man in his forties or fifties with Merkel cell carcinoma. What was sequenced was lymph node tissue. Recombination linked TRBV30 to TRBJ2-3; the central 9 bases match TRBD2. The nucleotides are TGTGCCTGGGCGGGGGGGGGCGCAGATACGCAGTATTTT. The resulting protein is CAWAGGGADTQYF.